A selection of T cell receptor beta chains follows, all from one sample in a study of neoadjuvant anti-PD-1 for oral cavity cancer. Only in-frame clones appear in the TCRdb table, and some are missing; sequencing was by immunoSEQ multiplex PCR. Seen here are fewer than 40,000 clones, around nine tenths observed once, and the top ten hold 3.5%. Sequences were derived from PBMCs, sampled before nivolumab (anti-PD-1) treatment. The receptor source for this set is a person between 40 and 85 years old with oral cavity squamous cell carcinoma. The conserved cysteine and the conserved F or W are not part of the CDR3 here.

>TRBV5-4
ASSFRDRGLAEAF
>TRBV19
ASITESGNTIY
>TRBV6-8
ASSEDGPEAF
>TRBV13
ASSLPGANVLT
>TRBV18
ASSPQEGSEAF
>TRBV4-1
ASSQGGLGTQY
>TRBV4-2
ASSQDPTGNSYGNTIY
>TRBV6-1
ASSEEGVIQPQH
>TRBV5-1
ASTGGSMTEAF
>TRBV9
ASSGIQGGSYEQY
>TRBV4-1
ASSQGHGSLTQETQY
>TRBV11-2
ASSLGTAPETQY
>TRBV7-9
ASSFWEESQH
>TRBV19
AIVQGTEAF
>TRBV4-2
ASSQEDPNYEQY
>TRBV20-1
SARDETQY
>TRBV2
ASRPLGGNTEAF
>TRBV7-9
ASSLRQGYQETQY
>TRBV12-5
ASGLVLNRRTGGRYEQY
>TRBV9
ASSTRGGRGTDTQY
>TRBV6-1
ASTAGYEQY
>TRBV5-1
ASSLGSPQGAYGYT
>TRBV7-2
ASSLAASLSYEQY
>TRBV7-8
ASSTRTGVPLGNGYT
>TRBV19
ASSTQNRVTDTQY
>TRBV7-2
ASSLVVGERRDTQY
>TRBV10-3
AISALNTEAF
>TRBV4-3
ASSQEMAGAPLH
>TRBV11-2
ASSLAFSSPLH
>TRBV13
ASSPSGTGRSYNEQF
>TRBV6-6
ASRTGQGDYGYT
>TRBV4-3
ASSQASSGDTGELF
>TRBV4-1
ASSHPGRWNTEAF
>TRBV7-6
ASSLALQATGGEQY
>TRBV7-9
ASSRKGLAGVETQY